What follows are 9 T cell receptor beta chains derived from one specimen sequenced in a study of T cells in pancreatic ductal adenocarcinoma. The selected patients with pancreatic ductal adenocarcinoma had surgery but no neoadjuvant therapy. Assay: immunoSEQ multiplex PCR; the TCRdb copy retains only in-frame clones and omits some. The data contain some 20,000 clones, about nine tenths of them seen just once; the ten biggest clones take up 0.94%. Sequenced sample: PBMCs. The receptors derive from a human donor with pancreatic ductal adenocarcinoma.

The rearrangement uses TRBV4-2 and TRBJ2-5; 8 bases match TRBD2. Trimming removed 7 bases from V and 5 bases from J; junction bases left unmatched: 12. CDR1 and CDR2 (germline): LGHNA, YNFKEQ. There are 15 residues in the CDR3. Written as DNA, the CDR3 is TGTGCCAGCACGCGGGGGGCGGAGGAAGGGGAGACCCAGTACTTC. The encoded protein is CASTRGAEEGETQYF.

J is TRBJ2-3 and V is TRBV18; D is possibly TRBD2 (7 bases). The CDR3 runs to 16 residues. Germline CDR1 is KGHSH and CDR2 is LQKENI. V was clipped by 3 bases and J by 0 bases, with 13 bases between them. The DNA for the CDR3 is TGTGCCAGCTCACCCGGGGCGGGGGCAAGCACAGATACGCAGTATTTT. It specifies CASSPGAGASTDTQYF. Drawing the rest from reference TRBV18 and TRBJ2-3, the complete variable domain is NAGVMQNPRHLVRRRGQEARLRCSPMKGHSHVYWYRQLPEEGLKFMVYLQKENIIDESGMPKERFSAEFPKEGPSILRIQQVVRGDSAAYFCASSPGAGASTDTQYFGPGTRLTVL.

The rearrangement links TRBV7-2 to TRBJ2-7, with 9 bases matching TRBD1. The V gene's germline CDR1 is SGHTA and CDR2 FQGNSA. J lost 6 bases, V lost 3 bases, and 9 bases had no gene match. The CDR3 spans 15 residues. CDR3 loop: CASSFQNDRGVEQYF. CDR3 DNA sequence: TGTGCCAGCAGCTTCCAAAACGACAGGGGGGTCGAGCAGTACTTC.

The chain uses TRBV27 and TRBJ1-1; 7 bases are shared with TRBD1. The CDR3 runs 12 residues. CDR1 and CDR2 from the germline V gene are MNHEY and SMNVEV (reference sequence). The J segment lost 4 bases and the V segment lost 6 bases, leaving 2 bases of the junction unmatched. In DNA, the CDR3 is TGTGCCAGCAGGGCAGGGGGCACTGAAGCTTTCTTT. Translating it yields CASRAGGTEAFF.

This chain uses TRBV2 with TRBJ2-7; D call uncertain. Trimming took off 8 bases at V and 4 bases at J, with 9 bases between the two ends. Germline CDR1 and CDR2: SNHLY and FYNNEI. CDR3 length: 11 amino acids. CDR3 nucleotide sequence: TGTGCCAGCGGTCGACTTTACGAGCAGTACTTC. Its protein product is CASGRLYEQYF.

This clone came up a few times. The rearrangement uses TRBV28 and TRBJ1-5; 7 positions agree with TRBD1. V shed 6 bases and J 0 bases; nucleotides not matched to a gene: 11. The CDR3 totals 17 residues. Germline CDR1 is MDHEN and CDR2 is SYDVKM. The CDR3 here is CASRGGDRQYSNQPQHF. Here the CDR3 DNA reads TGTGCCAGCAGAGGGGGCGATAGACAGTATAGCAATCAGCCCCAGCATTTT. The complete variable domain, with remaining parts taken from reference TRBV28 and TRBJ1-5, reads DVKVTQSSRYLVKRTGEKVFLECVQDMDHENMFWYRQDPGLGLRLIYFSYDVKMKEKGDIPEGYSVSREKKERFSLILESASTNQTSMYLCASRGGDRQYSNQPQHFGDGTRLSIL.

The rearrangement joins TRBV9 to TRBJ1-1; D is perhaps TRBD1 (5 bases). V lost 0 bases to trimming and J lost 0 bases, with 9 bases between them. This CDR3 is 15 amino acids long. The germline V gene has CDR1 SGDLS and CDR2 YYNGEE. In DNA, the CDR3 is TGTGCCAGCAGCGTAGATGCCAGGGTGAACACTGAAGCTTTCTTT. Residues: CASSVDARVNTEAFF.

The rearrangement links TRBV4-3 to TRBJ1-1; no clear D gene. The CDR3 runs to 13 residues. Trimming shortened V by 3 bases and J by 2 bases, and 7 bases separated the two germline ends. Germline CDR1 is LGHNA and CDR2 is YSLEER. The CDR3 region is CASSQVLNTEAFF. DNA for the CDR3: TGCGCCAGCAGCCAGGTACTAAACACTGAAGCTTTCTTT.

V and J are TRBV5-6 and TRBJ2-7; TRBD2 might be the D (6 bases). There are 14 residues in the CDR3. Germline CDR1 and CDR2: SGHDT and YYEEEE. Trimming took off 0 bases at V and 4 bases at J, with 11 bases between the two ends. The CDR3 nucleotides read TGTGCCAGCAGCTTGGGGGGACTGGGATACGAGCAGTACTTC. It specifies CASSLGGLGYEQYF. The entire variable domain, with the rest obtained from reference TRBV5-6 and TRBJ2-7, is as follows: DAGVTQSPTHLIKTRGQQVTLRCSPKSGHDTVSWYQQALGQGPQFIFQYYEEEERQRGNFPDRFSGHQFPNYSSELNVNALLLGDSALYLCASSLGGLGYEQYFGPGTRLTVT.